This TCR beta chain appears in the sequencing data of a study of T cell responses to AZD1222 COVID-19 vaccine. At the level of the study: Pooling was applied to second doses at about 4 or about 12 weeks. The study's findings and limits: Spike-specific TCR breadth and depth were elevated following two AZD1222 doses. Among AZD1222 vaccinees, only 6 or 7 were seropositive at baseline. Sampling that yielded the repertoires occurred only after the peak T cell response.

The table came from immunoSEQ multiplex PCR; TCRdb's copy has only in-frame clones and leaves some out. Among more than 95,000 clones listed, over 80% were seen once. Concerning this clone itself: Its specificity is unknown.

V was trimmed by 0 bases and J by 4 bases, leaving 12 bases between them. CDR3 length equals 16 residues. CDR1 and CDR2 (germline): LGHDT, YNNKEL (reference sequence). Sequenced material: peripheral blood, taken on day 0 of AZD1222 vaccination. This TCR was recovered from an adult in good health. The chain recombines TRBV3-1 (or the pseudogene TRBV3-2) with TRBJ2-2; perhaps TRBD2 as D (6 bases). CDR3 in amino acids: CASSQDPGAVTGELFF. CDR3 nucleotide sequence: TGTGCCAGCAGCCAAGATCCGGGAGCGGTCACCGGGGAGCTGTTTTTT.